Following are 14 T cell receptor beta chains from one sample sequenced in a study of T cell responses to AZD1222 COVID-19 vaccine. Profiled with immunoSEQ multiplex PCR; TCRdb holds only in-frame clones, not every one. The repertoire holds 180,000 or so clones, nearly 95% seen once, with less than 2.5% in the top ten. This material consisted of peripheral blood, taken 28 days after the second AZD1222 dose. Every receptor here comes from an adult who received the AZD1222 COVID-19 vaccine.

The chain's CDR3 is CASSPGLTEAFF. The CDR3 DNA follows: TGTGCCAGCTCCCCGGGGCTCACTGAAGCTTTCTTT. V usage is TRBV18 and J usage is TRBJ1-1, with D perhaps matching TRBD1 (5 bases). The CDR3 totals 12 residues. Germline values: CDR1 KGHSH, CDR2 LQKENI. V lost 6 bases and J 4 bases, leaving 9 bases between the germline ends.

The J gene is TRBJ1-2, the V gene TRBV20-1; 9 bases align to TRBD1. Germline V gives CDR1 DFQATT, CDR2 SNEGSKA (reference sequence). The CDR3 extends over 14 amino acids. After removal of 3 bases from V and 4 bases from J, the junction contained 6 bases not matched to a gene. Here the CDR3 DNA reads TGCAGTGCTAGTAGACAGGGGGAAGTCTATGGCTACACCTTC. It specifies CSASRQGEVYGYTF.

The chain carries TRBV3-1 (or the pseudogene TRBV3-2) and TRBJ2-6, with D possibly matching TRBD1 (6 bases). This CDR3 comprises 20 residues. The V end was cut by 1 base, the J end by 4 bases, with 23 bases between. Germline assignment: CDR1 LGHDT and CDR2 YNNKEL (reference sequence). Here the CDR3 reads CASSQGWIGGSVTGANVLTF. In nucleotides, the CDR3 is TGTGCCAGCAGCCAAGGTTGGATTGGGGGCTCGGTAACGGGGGCCAACGTCCTGACTTTC.

The V gene is TRBV5-6, the J gene TRBJ1-4, with D unclear. Germline CDR1 and CDR2: SGHDT and YYEEEE. The ends were cut back, 1 base at V and 5 bases at J, with 9 bases in the middle. This CDR3 has 14 amino acids. CDR3 protein: CASSLWQQNEKLFF. As DNA, the CDR3 is TGTGCCAGCAGCTTGTGGCAGCAAAATGAAAAACTGTTTTTT.

The chain combines TRBV5-1 with TRBJ1-5; 9 positions agree with TRBD1. V shed 5 bases and J 7 bases; nucleotides not matched to a gene: 7. CDR1 and CDR2 (germline): SGHRS, YFSETQ. This CDR3 comprises 14 residues. Here the CDR3 reads CASSPGTGSQPQHF. The CDR3 DNA follows: TGCGCCAGCAGTCCAGGGACAGGGTCCCAGCCCCAGCATTTT.

The V and J genes are TRBV2 and TRBJ2-1; maybe TRBD2 (7 bases). Germline V gene lookup returns CDR1 SNHLY and CDR2 FYNNEI. The CDR3 loop spans 12 amino acids. Trimming cost V 8 bases and J 10 bases, with 15 bases left between them. The CDR3 sequence: CASGEGGVEQFF. The DNA of the CDR3 is TGTGCCAGCGGGGAAGGGGGGGTCGAGCAGTTCTTC.

The rearrangement joins TRBV4-2 to TRBJ1-2, with 7 nucleotides matching TRBD1. Germline assignment: CDR1 LGHNA and CDR2 YNFKEQ. Losses at the gene ends were 0 bases for V and 8 bases for J; bases not matched to a gene: 9. The length of the CDR3 is 15 residues. CDR3 loop: CASSQDRLGTDGYTF. The CDR3 DNA reads as TGTGCCAGCAGCCAAGACCGTTTGGGGACAGACGGCTACACCTTC.

This clone was seen once. The rearrangement joins TRBV3-1 (or the pseudogene TRBV3-2) to TRBJ1-3; D not resolved. Deletions cut 7 bases from V and 4 bases from J, with 8 bases between. The CDR3 runs 12 residues. Germline loops: CDR1 LGHDT, CDR2 YNNKEL (reference sequence). DNA for the CDR3: TGTGCCAGCACCGAAGACGGAAACACCATATATTTT. It specifies CASTEDGNTIYF.

In DNA form, the CDR3 reads TGCGCCAGCAGCCAAGTGTCCCCCAAAAACACTGAAGCTTTCTTT. Translating gives CASSQVSPKNTEAFF. This chain connects TRBV4-3 to TRBJ1-1; no reliable D call. The CDR3 loop spans 15 amino acids. V was trimmed by 1 base and J by 2 bases, leaving 11 bases between them. CDR1 and CDR2 from the germline V gene are LGHNA and YSLEER.

This chain connects TRBV7-8 to TRBJ2-7; D is undetermined. In germline, CDR1 is SGHVS, CDR2 FQNEAQ. The CDR3 length is 15 residues. V shed 2 bases and J shed 0 bases, with 11 bases lying between them. CDR3 nucleotide sequence: TGTGCCAGCAGCTTACGAAGAAGCTTCTCCTACGAGCAGTACTTC. It translates to CASSLRRSFSYEQYF.

V is TRBV24-1 and J is TRBJ2-2; D tentatively fits TRBD1 or TRBD2 (5 bases each). The V gene lost 10 bases and the J gene lost 4 bases, with 12 bases spanning the gap. This CDR3 contains 13 residues. Germline V gives CDR1 KGHDR, CDR2 SFDVKD. The CDR3 spells CATSREITGELFF. The CDR3 nucleotides are TGTGCCACGAGCAGGGAGATCACCGGGGAGCTGTTTTTT.

The chain carries TRBV10-3 and TRBJ1-6, with D unresolved. V shed 10 bases and J shed 7 bases, with 14 bases lying between them. The CDR3 loop spans 13 amino acids. CDR1 and CDR2 (germline): ENHRY, SYGVKD. CDR3: CANDPDGNSPLHF. The CDR3 DNA is TGTGCCAACGACCCAGACGGGAATTCACCCCTCCACTTT.

In DNA form, the CDR3 reads TGTGCCATCAGTGAGCGAGGGGCGGACTATGGCTACACCTTC. Translating gives CAISERGADYGYTF. This rearrangement joins TRBV10-3 to TRBJ1-2, with D possibly matching TRBD1 (5 bases). V gave up 2 bases and J gave up 3 bases, with 10 bases separating them. The V gene's germline CDR1 is ENHRY and CDR2 SYGVKD. The CDR3 has 14 amino acids.

The genes are TRBV4-1 and TRBJ1-4, with unresolved D. The CDR3 has 17 residues. The germline gives CDR1 MGHRA, CDR2 YSYEKL. Trimming took 0 bases from V and 0 from J, leaving 11 bases between them. The CDR3 nucleotides read TGCGCCAGCAGCCAAGATAGGGCGTCTGCAACTAATGAAAAACTGTTTTTT. Translation gives CASSQDRASATNEKLFF.